These T cell receptor beta chains were read from a single sample in a study of OX40 agonist ivuxolimab in advanced cancers. Sequencing was performed with immunoSEQ multiplex PCR; in TCRdb, only in-frame clones are kept and a portion is missing. Here the sample spans about 83,000 clones, about 88% being singletons. Sequencing used CD4+ or CD8+ T cells sorted from blood, obtained in a trial of the OX40 agonist ivuxolimab. The receptors here all came from an adult with an advanced solid tumor such as melanoma, head and neck, liver or kidney cancer. The CDR3 runs from the conserved cysteine through the conserved F or W. D genes are given only for firm matches. Not all rows give a size; the values are once, few, many and, for expanded clones, a class.

D gene,V gene,J gene,clone size,CDR3 protein,CDR3 DNA
TRBD1,TRBV6-5,TRBJ1-5,NA,CASSSGTGGFSQPQHF,TGTGCCAGCAGTTCCGGGACAGGGGGTTTCTCTCAGCCCCAGCATTTT
NA,TRBV9,TRBJ2-2,NA,CASSVNSGTGELFF,TGTGCCAGCAGCGTAAACTCGGGGACCGGGGAGCTGTTTTTT
NA,TRBV30,TRBJ2-3,NA,CAWEVLGDTQYF,TGTGCCTGGGAAGTACTTGGGGATACGCAGTATTTT
NA,TRBV11-2,TRBJ1-2,NA,CASSPLSRFYGYTF,TGTGCCAGCAGCCCATTATCCAGGTTCTATGGCTACACCTTC
NA,TRBV29-1,TRBJ1-4,NA,CSVSRGDEKLFF,TGCAGCGTTTCCAGGGGCGATGAAAAACTGTTTTTT
TRBD2,TRBV14,TRBJ2-2,NA,CALTSGRAGELFF,TGTGCCCTGACTAGCGGGAGAGCGGGGGAGCTGTTTTTT
NA,TRBV6-5,TRBJ2-5,NA,CASSYWSGSQETQYF,TGTGCCAGCAGTTACTGGTCGGGCAGTCAAGAGACCCAGTACTTC
NA,TRBV2,TRBJ1-4,once,CASSDIKLWGKRTNEKLFF,TGTGCCAGCAGTGATATCAAACTTTGGGGGAAGCGAACTAATGAAAAACTGTTTTTT
NA,TRBV9,TRBJ2-2,NA,CASSVVGVNTGELFF,TGTGCCAGCAGCGTAGTAGGGGTGAACACCGGGGAGCTGTTTTTT
TRBD1,TRBV30,TRBJ1-5,NA,CAWMDPGQGRSNQPQHF,TGTGCCTGGATGGACCCGGGACAGGGCCGGAGCAATCAGCCCCAGCATTTT
NA,TRBV5-5,TRBJ2-7,NA,CASTRNDRFYEQYF,TGTGCCAGCACTCGGAATGATCGGTTCTACGAGCAGTACTTC
NA,TRBV5-1,TRBJ2-7,NA,CASSLNAGDNEQYF,TGCGCCAGCAGCTTGAACGCAGGGGACAACGAGCAGTACTTC
NA,TRBV5-6,TRBJ1-2,NA,CASSFSDSRTHYGYTF,TGTGCCAGCAGTTTCAGCGACAGCCGCACCCACTATGGCTACACCTTC
NA,TRBV7-2,TRBJ1-1,NA,CASSLWGDRAFF,TGTGCCAGCAGCTTATGGGGGGACCGGGCTTTCTTT
NA,TRBV7-8,TRBJ1-6,NA,CASSSGRGEVWNSPLHF,TGTGCCAGCAGTTCCGGCCGGGGGGAAGTATGGAATTCACCCCTCCACTTT
NA,TRBV18,TRBJ1-2,NA,CASSQGNYGYTF,TGTGCCAGCTCACAGGGTAACTATGGCTACACCTTC
TRBD2,TRBV2,TRBJ2-3,NA,CASRYYPLAGVSDTQYF,TGTGCCAGCAGATATTATCCACTAGCGGGGGTTTCAGATACGCAGTATTTT
TRBD2,TRBV15,TRBJ2-5,NA,CATSRGTSGRSETQYF,TGTGCCACCAGCAGGGGGACTAGCGGGAGATCGGAGACCCAGTACTTC
NA,TRBV4-1,TRBJ2-2,NA,CASSQALPRGGSTGELFF,TGCGCCAGCAGCCAAGCTCTACCCCGGGGCGGGTCCACCGGGGAGCTGTTTTTT
NA,TRBV6-5,TRBJ2-2,NA,CASSYVGSLGGELFF,TGTGCCAGCAGTTACGTGGGCAGCCTCGGAGGGGAGCTGTTTTTT
NA,TRBV29-1,TRBJ2-7,few,CSAAHSRYEQYF,TGCAGCGCCGCCCACAGTCGCTACGAGCAGTACTTC
NA,TRBV7-6,TRBJ2-7,NA,CASSLVGAYEQYF,TGTGCCAGCAGCTTAGTGGGGGCCTACGAGCAGTACTTC
NA,TRBV6-1,TRBJ2-7,NA,CASSEHSPYEQYF,TGTGCCAGCAGTGAACACAGCCCCTACGAGCAGTACTTC
TRBD1,TRBV29-1,TRBJ2-5,NA,CSVSPGQPQETQYF,TGCAGCGTTTCACCGGGACAGCCCCAAGAGACCCAGTACTTC
TRBD1,TRBV5-4,TRBJ2-1,NA,CASSRQPTGGSSYNEQFF,TGTGCCAGCAGCCGTCAGCCGACAGGGGGGAGCTCCTACAATGAGCAGTTCTTC
TRBD2,TRBV5-4,TRBJ2-7,NA,CASSRDPGLAGAYEQYF,TGTGCCAGCAGCCGAGACCCGGGACTAGCGGGTGCCTACGAGCAGTACTTC
NA,TRBV27,TRBJ2-1,NA,CASSLMGYNEQFF,TGTGCCAGCAGTTTGATGGGATACAATGAGCAGTTCTTC
NA,TRBV6-5,TRBJ1-1,NA,CASRIHSDTEAFF,TGTGCCAGCAGAATACACAGTGACACTGAAGCTTTCTTT
NA,TRBV19,TRBJ1-6,NA,CASSIDWQGNSPLHF,TGTGCCAGTAGTATAGATTGGCAGGGGAATTCACCCCTCCACTTT
TRBD2,TRBV19,TRBJ2-3,NA,CASSIVAGGSYTQYF,TGTGCCAGTAGTATAGTAGCGGGGGGCTCCTATACGCAGTATTTT
TRBD1,TRBV28,TRBJ2-5,NA,CASSQGQGARRETQYF,TGTGCCAGCAGTCAAGGACAGGGGGCACGGAGGGAGACCCAGTACTTC
NA,TRBV6-6,TRBJ2-6,NA,CASSYTGGLWANVLTF,TGTGCCAGCAGTTACACCGGCGGTCTGTGGGCCAACGTCCTGACTTTC
NA,TRBV19,TRBJ2-3,NA,CASSIRAGERGDTQYF,TGTGCCAGTAGTATACGGGCAGGGGAGAGAGGGGATACGCAGTATTTT
TRBD2,TRBV6-1,TRBJ2-1,NA,CASSDARGDISYNEQFF,TGTGCCAGCAGTGATGCGCGGGGGGATATCTCCTACAATGAGCAGTTCTTC
NA,TRBV10-3,TRBJ1-2,many,CAIKGEGESLF,TGTGCCATCAAAGGGGAGGGGGAATCCCTCTTC
NA,TRBV18,TRBJ2-3,NA,CASSRLSRGDTQYF,TGTGCCAGCTCACGCCTTTCGAGGGGAGATACGCAGTATTTT
NA,TRBV7-9,TRBJ2-5,NA,CASSFGETQYF,TGTGCCAGCAGCTTTGGAGAGACCCAGTACTTC
NA,TRBV19,TRBJ2-5,NA,CASSIATGLPQYF,TGTGCCAGTAGTATAGCCACAGGGTTGCCGCAGTACTTC
TRBD1,TRBV11-2,TRBJ2-7,NA,CASSLPGQGVYEQYF,TGTGCCAGCAGCTTACCGGGACAGGGTGTCTACGAGCAGTACTTC
NA,TRBV5-6,TRBJ2-7,NA,CASSLYGSYEQYF,TGTGCCAGCAGCTTGTACGGGAGCTACGAGCAGTACTTC
NA,TRBV18,TRBJ1-2,NA,CASSPSTGNYGYTF,TGTGCCAGCTCACCTTCCACTGGAAACTATGGCTACACCTTC
NA,TRBV30,TRBJ2-1,NA,CACFTSGLMDEQFF,TGTGCCTGCTTCACTAGTGGTCTTATGGATGAGCAGTTCTTC
NA,TRBV7-2,TRBJ1-5,NA,CASTVTGNSNQPQHF,TGTGCCAGCACCGTGACAGGAAATAGCAATCAGCCCCAGCATTTT
NA,TRBV2,TRBJ1-1,NA,CASLRRGGGRTNTEAFF,TGTGCCAGCTTGAGGAGGGGGGGCGGAAGGACGAACACTGAAGCTTTCTTT
TRBD1,TRBV19,TRBJ1-5,NA,CASSTDRGLDQPQHF,TGTGCCAGTAGTACAGACAGGGGGCTTGATCAGCCCCAGCATTTT
NA,TRBV5-1,TRBJ1-2,NA,CASSGLERYGYTF,TGCGCCAGCAGCGGGTTGGAACGCTATGGCTACACCTTC